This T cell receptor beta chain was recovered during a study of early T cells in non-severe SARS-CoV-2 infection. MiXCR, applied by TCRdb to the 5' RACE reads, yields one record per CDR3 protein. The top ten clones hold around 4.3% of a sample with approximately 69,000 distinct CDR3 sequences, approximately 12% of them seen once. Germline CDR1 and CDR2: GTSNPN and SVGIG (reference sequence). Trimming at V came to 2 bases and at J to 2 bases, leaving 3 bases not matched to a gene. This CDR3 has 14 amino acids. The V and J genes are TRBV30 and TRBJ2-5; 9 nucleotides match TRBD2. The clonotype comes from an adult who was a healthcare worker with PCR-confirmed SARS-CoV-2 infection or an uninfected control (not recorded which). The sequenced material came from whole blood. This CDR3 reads CAWSTTSGQETQYF. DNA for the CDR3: TGTGCCTGGAGTACGACTAGCGGACAAGAGACCCAGTACTTC. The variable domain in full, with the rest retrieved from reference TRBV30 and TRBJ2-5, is SQTIHQWPATLVQPVGSPLSLECTVEGTSNPNLYWYRQAAGRGLQLLFYSVGIGQISSEVPQNLSASRPQDRQFILSSKKLLLSDSGFYLCAWSTTSGQETQYFGPGTRLLVL.